This TCR beta chain was captured by sequencing in a study of control samples from healthy donors and cancer patients. V was trimmed by 1 base and J by 0 bases, leaving 8 bases between them. CDR3 length equals 15 residues. CDR1 and CDR2 from the germline V gene are SGHTS and YDEGEE. Produced via immunoSEQ multiplex PCR; TCRdb's table is partial and in-frame only. The sample has more than 35,000 clones; around 94% are singletons. The V and J genes are TRBV5-8 and TRBJ1-3; no definite D call. The sequence came from a man aged 55-75 years in good health. Sequences were obtained from blood. DNA for the CDR3: TGTGCCAGCAGCTTGTCCGGGAACTCTGGAAACACCATATATTTT. This encodes CASSLSGNSGNTIYF.